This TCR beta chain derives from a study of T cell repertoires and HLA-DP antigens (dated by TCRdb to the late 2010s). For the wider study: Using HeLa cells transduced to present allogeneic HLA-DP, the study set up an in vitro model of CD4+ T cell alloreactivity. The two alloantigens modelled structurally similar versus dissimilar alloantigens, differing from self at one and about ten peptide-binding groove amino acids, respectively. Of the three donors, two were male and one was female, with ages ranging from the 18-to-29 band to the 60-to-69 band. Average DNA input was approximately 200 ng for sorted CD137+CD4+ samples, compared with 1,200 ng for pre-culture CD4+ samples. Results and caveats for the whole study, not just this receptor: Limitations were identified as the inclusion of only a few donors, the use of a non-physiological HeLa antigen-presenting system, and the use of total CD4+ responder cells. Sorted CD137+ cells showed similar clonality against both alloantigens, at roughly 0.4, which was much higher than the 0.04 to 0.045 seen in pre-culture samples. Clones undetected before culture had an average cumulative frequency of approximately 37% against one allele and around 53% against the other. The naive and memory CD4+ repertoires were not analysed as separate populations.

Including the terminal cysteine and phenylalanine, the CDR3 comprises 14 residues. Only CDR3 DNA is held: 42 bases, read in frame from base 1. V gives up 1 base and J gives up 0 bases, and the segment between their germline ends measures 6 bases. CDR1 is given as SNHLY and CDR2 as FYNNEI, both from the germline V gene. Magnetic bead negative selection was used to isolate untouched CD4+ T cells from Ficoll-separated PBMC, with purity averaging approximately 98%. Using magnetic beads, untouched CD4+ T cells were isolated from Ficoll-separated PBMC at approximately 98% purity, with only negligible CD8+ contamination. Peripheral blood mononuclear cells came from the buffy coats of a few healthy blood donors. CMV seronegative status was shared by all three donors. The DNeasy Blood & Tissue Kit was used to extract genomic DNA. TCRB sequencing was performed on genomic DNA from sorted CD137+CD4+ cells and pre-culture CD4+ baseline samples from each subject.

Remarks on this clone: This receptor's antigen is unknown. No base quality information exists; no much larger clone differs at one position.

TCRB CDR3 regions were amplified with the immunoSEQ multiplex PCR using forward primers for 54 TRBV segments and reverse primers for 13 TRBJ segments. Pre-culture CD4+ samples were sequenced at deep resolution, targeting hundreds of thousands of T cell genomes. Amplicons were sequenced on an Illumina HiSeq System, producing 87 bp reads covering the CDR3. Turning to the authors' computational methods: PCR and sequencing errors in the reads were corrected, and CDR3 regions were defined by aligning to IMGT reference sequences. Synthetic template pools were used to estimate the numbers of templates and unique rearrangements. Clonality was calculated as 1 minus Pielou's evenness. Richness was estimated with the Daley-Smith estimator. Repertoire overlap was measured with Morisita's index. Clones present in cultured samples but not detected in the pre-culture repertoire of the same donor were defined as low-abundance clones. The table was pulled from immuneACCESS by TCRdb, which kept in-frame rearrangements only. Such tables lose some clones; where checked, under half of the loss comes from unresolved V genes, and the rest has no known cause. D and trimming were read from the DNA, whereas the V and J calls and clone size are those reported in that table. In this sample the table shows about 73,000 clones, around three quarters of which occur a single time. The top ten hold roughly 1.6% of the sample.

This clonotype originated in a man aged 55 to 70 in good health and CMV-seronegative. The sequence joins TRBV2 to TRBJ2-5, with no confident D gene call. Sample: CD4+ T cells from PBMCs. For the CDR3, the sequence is CASSEGLNQETQYF. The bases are TGTGCCAGCAGTGAAGGATTAAACCAAGAGACCCAGTACTTC.